These 31 T cell receptor beta chains originate from one sample sequenced in a study of control samples from healthy donors and cancer patients. Generated by immunoSEQ multiplex PCR, the TCRdb table keeps only in-frame clones and is missing some. The sample yields about 89,000 clones, 85% to 90% seen once. The source material was blood. These receptors were taken from a woman aged 40 to 50 in good health.

This clone was seen a few times. This sequence joins TRBV28 and TRBJ1-2, with D possibly being TRBD1 (5 bases). The CDR3 is made up of 12 amino acids. Trimming removed 11 bases from V and 7 bases from J, with 17 bases in between. Germline CDR1 and CDR2: MDHEN and SYDVKM. CDR3 nucleotides: TGTGCCGGGTCCAGGGTTAATTCTGGCTACACCTTC. Its protein is CAGSRVNSGYTF.

This clone has a single count. V gene TRBV30 combines with J gene TRBJ1-5; D might be TRBD1 (6 bases). The CDR3 runs to 13 residues. Trimming took off 3 bases at V and 7 bases at J, with 13 bases between the two ends. Germline CDR1 and CDR2: GTSNPN and SVGIG (reference sequence). The CDR3 reads CAWRGRGEQPQHF. The CDR3, as DNA: TGTGCCTGGAGAGGCAGGGGTGAACAGCCCCAGCATTTT. Full variable domain (outside the CDR3, taken from reference TRBV30 and TRBJ1-5): SQTIHQWPATLVQPVGSPLSLECTVEGTSNPNLYWYRQAAGRGLQLLFYSVGIGQISSEVPQNLSASRPQDRQFILSSKKLLLSDSGFYLCAWRGRGEQPQHFGDGTRLSIL.

This chain joins TRBV3-1 (or the pseudogene TRBV3-2) and TRBJ2-7; no clear D gene. With 3 bases removed from V and 0 bases from J, the gap between germline ends came to 3 bases. The CDR3 extends over 12 amino acids. Germline CDR1 and CDR2: LGHDT and YNNKEL (reference sequence). The CDR3 bases are TGTGCCAGCAGCCATGGCTCCTACGAGCAGTACTTC. This encodes CASSHGSYEQYF.

This rearrangement joins TRBV13 to TRBJ2-5, with 10 bases aligning to TRBD2. Germline loops: CDR1 PRHDT, CDR2 FYEKMQ (reference sequence). The CDR3 is 14 residues long. V dropped 4 bases and J dropped 6; count of bases not matched to a gene: 5. The CDR3 DNA reads TGTGCCAGCAGCTACTCTAGCGGGGGTCAGACCCAGTACTTC. It codes for CASSYSSGGQTQYF.

This chain joins TRBV9 and TRBJ2-1, with 9 bases identical to TRBD1. CDR1 and CDR2 from the germline V gene are SGDLS and YYNGEE. V dropped 4 bases and J dropped 6; count of bases not matched to a gene: 8. The CDR3 contains 15 residues. In DNA form, the CDR3 reads TGTGCCAGCAGCCCCCGGGACAGGGCAATCAATGAGCAGTTCTTC. It codes for CASSPRDRAINEQFF.

This clone was found once. The chain recombines TRBV6-5 with TRBJ1-2, with D uncertain. Trimming took off 7 bases at V and 8 bases at J, with 17 bases between the two ends. The CDR3 is 13 amino acids. Germline V lookup: CDR1 MNHEY, CDR2 SVGAGI. CDR3 in DNA: TGTGCCAGCACCTCCGGGATCACTGGGGGCTACACCTTC. Amino acid sequence: CASTSGITGGYTF.

For the CDR3, the DNA is TGTGCCAGCAGCTACGACAGGGGGCAATGGGATACGCAGTATTTT. Amino acid sequence: CASSYDRGQWDTQYF. The chain carries TRBV7-8 and TRBJ2-3; 10 positions match TRBD1. CDR3 length: 15 amino acids. The ends lost 4 bases at V and 6 bases at J; junction bases unmatched: 7. From germline, CDR1 is SGHVS and CDR2 FQNEAQ.

This clone turned up a few times. The J gene is TRBJ2-1, the V gene TRBV2; D might be TRBD2 (7 bases). The length of the CDR3 is 14 residues. Germline V gene sequence: CDR1 SNHLY, CDR2 FYNNEI. V was clipped by 6 bases and J by 2 bases, with 11 bases between them. Here the CDR3 DNA reads TGTGCCAGCAGGAAAGGGGGGGCCTACAATGAGCAGTTCTTC. Translating it yields CASRKGGAYNEQFF. Variable domain in full (rest from reference TRBV2 and TRBJ2-1): EPEVTQTPSHQVTQMGQEVILRCVPISNHLYFYWYRQILGQKVEFLVSFYNNEISEKSEIFDDQFSVERPDGSNFTLKIRSTKLEDSAMYFCASRKGGAYNEQFFGPGTRLTVL.

The CDR3 region is CASSYSSGLTEAFF. As DNA, the CDR3 is TGTGCCAGCAGTTACTCGAGTGGTCTAACTGAAGCTTTCTTT. This chain connects TRBV6-6 to TRBJ1-1; D unclear. The CDR3 runs 14 residues. Trimming took off 0 bases at V and 5 bases at J, with 10 bases between the two ends. CDR1 and CDR2 from the germline V gene are MNHNY and SVGAGI (reference sequence).

The V and J genes are TRBV29-1 and TRBJ1-2; the D is unclear. The germline V gene has CDR1 SQVTM and CDR2 ANQGSEA. This CDR3 comprises 17 residues. V was cut by 7 bases and J by 5 bases, with 29 bases left in between. The CDR3 sequence: CSALVGAVSWSHYGYTF. In DNA form, the CDR3 reads TGCAGCGCATTAGTTGGTGCCGTTTCCTGGTCGCATTATGGCTACACCTTC.

This rearrangement joins TRBV3-1 (or the pseudogene TRBV3-2) to TRBJ1-2; 8 bases match TRBD1. The ends lost 5 bases at V and 8 bases at J; junction bases unmatched: 7. Germline CDR1 and CDR2: LGHDT and YNNKEL (reference sequence). This CDR3 region has 13 residues. CDR3 loop: CASSDQGAGGYTF. Here the CDR3 DNA reads TGTGCCAGCAGCGACCAGGGGGCTGGCGGCTACACCTTC.

The chain joins TRBV24-1 to TRBJ2-3; 8 bases map to TRBD1. The CDR3 has 16 amino acids. Germline assignment: CDR1 KGHDR and CDR2 SFDVKD. The V gene end was trimmed by 5 bases and the J gene end by 6 bases; junction bases not matched to a gene: 12. The CDR3 sequence is CATSALGAGGDDTQYF. CDR3 sequence (DNA): TGTGCCACCAGTGCCCTGGGGGCAGGGGGCGATGATACGCAGTATTTT.

The chain couples TRBV6-5 to TRBJ1-2; no reliable D call. This CDR3 region has 15 residues. CDR1 and CDR2 (germline): MNHEY, SVGAGI. The V gene lost 8 bases and the J gene lost 4 bases, with 20 bases spanning the gap. The CDR3 sequence is CASVGSYTPVYGYTF. The DNA for the CDR3 is TGTGCCAGCGTAGGAAGCTATACCCCAGTCTATGGCTACACCTTC.

Details on this clone: Other DNA sequences of this sample code for an identical CDR3. V usage is TRBV2 and J usage is TRBJ2-2, with 14 bases aligning to TRBD2. The V gene's germline CDR1 is SNHLY and CDR2 FYNNEI. V gave up 6 bases and J gave up 1 base; unmatched junction bases: 4. This CDR3 comprises 17 residues. The CDR3 reads CASRRTSGGMNTGELFF. The CDR3 nucleotides read TGTGCCAGCAGACGGACTAGCGGGGGGATGAACACCGGGGAGCTGTTTTTT.

V and J are TRBV10-1 and TRBJ1-1, with TRBD1 matching 10 bases. The CDR3 spans 14 residues. The V gene end was trimmed by 2 bases and the J gene end by 5 bases; junction bases not matched to a gene: 2. Germline CDR1 reads WNHNN; CDR2 reads SYGVQD (reference sequence). This chain's CDR3 is CASSEGQGGTEAFF. The DNA for the CDR3 is TGCGCCAGCAGTGAGGGACAGGGGGGGACTGAAGCTTTCTTT.

The DNA for the CDR3 is TGTGCCAGCAGTGACTACAGGGGGTCGGAACCCCAGCATTTT. Amino acids: CASSDYRGSEPQHF. The chain recombines TRBV2 with TRBJ1-5; 8 bases map to TRBD1. The CDR3 totals 14 residues. With 3 bases clipped from V and 10 bases from J, the junction kept 8 bases outside the gene matches. Per germline, CDR1 SNHLY and CDR2 FYNNEI. Full variable domain (remainder filled in from reference TRBV2 and TRBJ1-5): EPEVTQTPSHQVTQMGQEVILRCVPISNHLYFYWYRQILGQKVEFLVSFYNNEISEKSEIFDDQFSVERPDGSNFTLKIRSTKLEDSAMYFCASSDYRGSEPQHFGDGTRLSIL.

The chain uses TRBV30 and TRBJ2-4; D is undetermined. The CDR3 is made up of 16 amino acids. From germline, CDR1 is GTSNPN and CDR2 SVGIG (reference sequence). Trimming stripped 0 bases from V and 0 bases from J, with 12 bases between. This chain's CDR3 is CAWSVKHLIAKNIQYF. CDR3 coding DNA: TGTGCCTGGAGTGTAAAACACCTTATAGCCAAAAACATTCAGTACTTC. Combining the CDR3 with reference TRBV30 and TRBJ2-4 gives the whole variable domain SQTIHQWPATLVQPVGSPLSLECTVEGTSNPNLYWYRQAAGRGLQLLFYSVGIGQISSEVPQNLSASRPQDRQFILSSKKLLLSDSGFYLCAWSVKHLIAKNIQYFGAGTRLSVL.

V gene TRBV5-1 combines with J gene TRBJ1-1, with TRBD1 as a possible D gene (6 bases). The CDR3 runs to 14 residues. V lost 0 bases and J 5 bases, leaving 11 bases between the germline ends. Germline V gene sequence: CDR1 SGHRS, CDR2 YFSETQ. The DNA for the CDR3 is TGCGCCAGCAGCTTGGTGACAGGACGTACTGAAGCTTTCTTT. Translating it yields CASSLVTGRTEAFF.

V and J are TRBV18 and TRBJ1-1; possibly TRBD1 for D (5 bases). Germline V lookup: CDR1 KGHSH, CDR2 LQKENI. This CDR3 is 15 amino acids long. Trimming pared 4 bases from V and 1 base from J, leaving 13 bases between. The CDR3: CASSLAETANTEAFF. Written as DNA, the CDR3 is TGTGCCAGCTCACTCGCGGAGACAGCGAACACTGAAGCTTTCTTT.

The count of this clone is one. This chain's CDR3 is CARSPNHTWAKNIQYF. CDR3 nucleotide sequence: TGTGCCAGAAGCCCAAACCACACTTGGGCCAAAAACATTCAGTACTTC. The chain recombines TRBV7-5 with TRBJ2-4. TRBV7-5 is shown as a pseudogene. This CDR3 is 16 amino acids long.

This rearrangement joins TRBV9 to TRBJ1-1, with D possibly TRBD1 on 5 matching bases. V was pared by 0 bases and J by 5 bases, with 14 bases between. Looked up from germline, CDR1 is SGDLS and CDR2 is YYNGEE. The length of the CDR3 is 15 residues. The CDR3 DNA reads as TGTGCCAGCAGCGTAGCTGCAGGGCTCTTAACTGAAGCTTTCTTT. Its translation is CASSVAAGLLTEAFF.

The rearrangement uses TRBV6-5 and TRBJ1-2; no definite D call. V was trimmed by 2 bases and J by 7 bases, leaving 8 bases between them. The CDR3 runs to 12 residues. The germline V gene has CDR1 MNHEY and CDR2 SVGAGI. The CDR3 protein is CASSYMTGGYTF. The CDR3 DNA is TGTGCCAGCAGTTACATGACGGGTGGCTACACCTTC.

The chain joins TRBV5-1 to TRBJ1-4; D is unclear. V was clipped by 0 bases and J by 4 bases, with 10 bases between them. The CDR3 loop spans 15 amino acids. Germline V gene data show CDR1 as SGHRS and CDR2 as YFSETQ. As DNA, the CDR3 is TGCGCCAGCAGCTTGGCCGGGTCATATAATGAAAAACTGTTTTTT. It yields the protein CASSLAGSYNEKLFF.

The genes are TRBV5-1 and TRBJ2-1; D is undetermined. Germline V CDR1 and CDR2: SGHRS, YFSETQ. This CDR3 has 17 residues. V was cut by 0 bases and J by 0 bases, with 13 bases left in between. In DNA, the CDR3 is TGCGCCAGCAGCTTGGTCAGTTACCTCGACTCCTACAATGAGCAGTTCTTC. Protein sequence: CASSLVSYLDSYNEQFF.

The CDR3 sequence is CASSLGYRVSGANVLTF. For the CDR3, the DNA is TGTGCCAGCAGCTTAGGCTACAGAGTATCTGGGGCCAACGTCCTGACTTTC. The chain employs TRBV7-2 and TRBJ2-6; no clear D gene. This CDR3 is built from 17 residues. The germline V gene encodes CDR1 SGHTA and CDR2 FQGNSA. Trimming took 1 base from V and 1 from J, leaving 11 bases between them.

This rearrangement joins TRBV3-1 (or the pseudogene TRBV3-2) to TRBJ2-2; D may correspond to TRBD1 or TRBD2 (6 bases each). CDR3 length equals 18 residues. Germline V gene data show CDR1 as LGHDT and CDR2 as YNNKEL (reference sequence). Trimming pared 4 bases from V and 4 bases from J, leaving 22 bases between. CDR3 residues: CASSPRGRRAISTGELFF. The CDR3 nucleotides are TGTGCCAGCAGCCCCCGGGGGCGACGGGCCATTTCCACCGGGGAGCTGTTTTTT.

The rearrangement uses TRBV10-3 and TRBJ2-5; D unresolved. The V end lost 0 bases, the J end lost 1 base, and 6 bases lay between the germline ends. CDR3 length equals 14 residues. Per germline, CDR1 ENHRY and CDR2 SYGVKD. This chain's CDR3 is CAISESALQETQYF. The DNA of the CDR3 is TGTGCCATCAGTGAGTCGGCACTCCAAGAGACCCAGTACTTC.

The chain employs TRBV2 and TRBJ2-7, with 7 bases aligning to TRBD1. The V gene end was trimmed by 6 bases and the J gene end by 5 bases; junction bases not matched to a gene: 10. The V gene's germline CDR1 is SNHLY and CDR2 FYNNEI. This CDR3 spans 14 amino acids. CDR3 loop: CASSRGGPVHEQYF. In nucleotides, the CDR3 is TGTGCCAGCAGCAGAGGGGGCCCCGTCCACGAGCAGTACTTC.

In its sample, this clone was seen once. The chain recombines TRBV6-1 with TRBJ2-1; D gene uncertain. Trimming removed 2 bases at V and 4 bases at J, with 15 bases between. Germline V gene lookup returns CDR1 MNHNS and CDR2 SASEGT. The CDR3 has 16 residues. The DNA of the CDR3 is TGTGCCAGCAGTGAAAAAGTGACCCCCTCTTACAATGAGCAGTTCTTC. As protein: CASSEKVTPSYNEQFF.

The rearrangement links TRBV27 to TRBJ1-1, with D hard to call. V lost 1 base and J 4 bases, leaving 10 bases between the germline ends. Per germline, CDR1 MNHEY and CDR2 SMNVEV (reference sequence). CDR3 length equals 14 residues. CDR3 residues: CASSLFAAGTEAFF. The CDR3 nucleotides read TGTGCCAGCAGTTTATTCGCGGCGGGCACTGAAGCTTTCTTT.

The chain combines TRBV30 with TRBJ1-4; possibly TRBD1 for D (5 bases). V lost 3 bases, J lost 4 bases, and 18 bases lay in between. The CDR3 consists of 16 residues. CDR1 and CDR2 (germline): GTSNPN, SVGIG (reference sequence). CDR3 protein: CAWSLGTPGDNEKLFF. CDR3 in DNA: TGTGCCTGGAGCCTCGGGACGCCGGGGGATAATGAAAAACTGTTTTTT.